This T cell receptor (beta chain) emerged from a study of blood T cells in healthy people across ages. The CDR3 covers 16 residues. V shed 2 bases and J shed 4 bases, with 18 bases lying between them. Germline V CDR1 and CDR2: LNHNV, YYDKDF (reference sequence). This clonotype was counted between two and nine times. A second PCR, run for roughly 7 to 12 cycles, used a sample-barcoded 5' primer plus a J-beta primer mix. TCRdb passed the 5' RACE reads through MiXCR, listing each CDR3 protein once. The table records around 780,000 distinct CDR3 sequences, roughly 25% of them present only once. Another study also made use of these data, one on T cells of mothers and their children.

The specimen sequenced was blood. The chain links TRBV15 to TRBJ2-7; D possibly corresponds to TRBD2 (6 bases). The TCR originated in a boy aged 10-17 years in good health. The CDR3 loop is CATSRTEGPPFYEQYF. The CDR3 nucleotides read TGTGCCACCAGCAGAACGGAGGGACCCCCGTTTTACGAGCAGTACTTC. Looking up the rest from reference TRBV15 and TRBJ2-7 gives the full variable domain: DAMVIQNPRYQVTQFGKPVTLSCSQTLNHNVMYWYQQKSSQAPKLLFHYYDKDFNNEADTPDNFQSRRPNTSFCFLDIRSPGLGDTAMYLCATSRTEGPPFYEQYFGPGTRLTVT.